A single sample is the source of the 7 T cell receptor beta chains below, sequenced in a study of cytomegalovirus exposure and HLA in healthy donors. 60 Vbeta and 13 Jbeta primers were used in PCR. Profiling relied on immunoSEQ multiplex PCR, and the TCRdb table lists in-frame clones only, not all of them. Of fewer than 120,000 clones detected, 60% to 85% appear once; the ten largest clones hold around 1.3%. What was sequenced was PBMCs. These receptors were collected from a woman aged 25 to 39 in good health and CMV-seronegative.

V gene TRBV21-1 combines with J gene TRBJ2-3; TRBD2, the D gene given by the table, was not confirmed from the DNA. TRBV21-1 corresponds to a pseudogene. This CDR3 contains 15 residues. The CDR3 sequence: CASSKSGLGGDTQYF. The CDR3 DNA reads as TGTGCCAGCAGCAAATCGGGGTTGGGGGGAGATACGCAGTATTTT.

Turning to this clone: Other DNA sequences within the sample encode an identical CDR3. The rearrangement links TRBV9 to TRBJ2-7; perhaps TRBD1 as D (6 bases). CDR1 is SGDLS, CDR2 YYNGEE, per germline. V lost 0 bases, J lost 1 base, and 11 bases lay in between. The CDR3 contains 15 residues. The CDR3 nucleotides are TGTGCCAGCAGCGTAGCGGCAGGGGTGTCCTACGAGCAGTACTTC. As protein: CASSVAAGVSYEQYF.

V gene TRBV4-3 combines with J gene TRBJ1-3; D might be TRBD1 (5 bases). Trimming removed 0 bases at V and 3 bases at J, with 15 bases between. The germline CDR1 and CDR2 sequences are LGHNA and YSLEER. CDR3 length: 17 amino acids. CDR3 sequence (DNA): TGCGCCAGCAGCCAAGATTCAGCCGGGGGGAATGGAAACACCATATATTTT. It encodes CASSQDSAGGNGNTIYF.

V is TRBV29-1 and J is TRBJ1-3; D ambiguous. This CDR3 is built from 13 residues. Trimming removed 0 bases at V and 3 bases at J, with 6 bases between. Germline V gene lookup returns CDR1 SQVTM and CDR2 ANQGSEA. The CDR3 region is CSVEDGGGNTIYF. The CDR3 DNA reads TGCAGCGTTGAAGACGGAGGTGGAAACACCATATATTTT. The whole variable domain, remainder taken from reference TRBV29-1 and TRBJ1-3, is SAVISQKPSRDICQRGTSLTIQCQVDSQVTMMFWYRQQPGQSLTLIATANQGSEATYESGFVIDKFPISRPNLTFSTLTVSNMSPEDSSIYLCSVEDGGGNTIYFGEGSWLTVV.

V and J are TRBV18 and TRBJ2-1, with 16 bases aligning to TRBD2. V gave up 4 bases and J gave up 7 bases; unmatched junction bases: 4. CDR1 is KGHSH and CDR2 is LQKENI in the germline V gene. The CDR3 consists of 16 residues. The CDR3 nucleotides read TGTGCCAGCTCACTTTCGGGACTAGCGGGAGGGAATGAGCAGTTCTTC. Its protein product is CASSLSGLAGGNEQFF.

The CDR3 loop is CASSAQGGEQYF. The CDR3 DNA is TGTGCCAGCAGCGCGCAGGGAGGCGAGCAGTACTTC. The chain is built from TRBV11-2 and TRBJ2-7; D might be TRBD2 (6 bases). Germline V gives CDR1 SGHAT, CDR2 FQNNGV. V was shortened by 5 bases and J by 6 bases, with 11 bases between the two germline ends. The CDR3 is made up of 12 amino acids.

This clone was detected only once. The chain uses TRBV28 and TRBJ2-7; 8 nucleotides agree with TRBD1. J gave up 0 bases and V 4 bases, and 5 bases lay outside the gene matches. The CDR3 has 15 amino acids. The V gene's germline CDR1 is MDHEN and CDR2 SYDVKM. The CDR3 sequence is CASSSLRGPSYEQYF. CDR3 nucleotide sequence: TGTGCCAGCAGTTCACTCAGGGGGCCCTCCTACGAGCAGTACTTC.